The 21 T cell receptor beta chains listed next were all sequenced from one sample in a study of blood T cells in healthy people across ages. The second PCR ran roughly 7 to 12 cycles with a sample-barcoded 5' primer and J-beta primers. Via MiXCR, TCRdb re-called the 5' RACE reads, giving one row per CDR3 protein. This table holds about 580,000 distinct CDR3 sequences, around 50% found once. The sample comprised blood. These TCRs come from a man at least 80 years old in good health.

This chain links TRBV27 with TRBJ1-4; 7 nucleotides align to TRBD1. With 10 bases clipped from V and 7 bases from J, the junction kept 12 bases outside the gene matches. This CDR3 is built from 14 residues. CDR1 MNHEY and CDR2 SMNVEV come from the germline V gene (reference sequence). CDR3 sequence (DNA): TGTGCCACTAAGCCAGACAGGGCCTTTGAAAAACTGTTTTTT. The encoded protein is CATKPDRAFEKLFF.

Details on this clonotype: The junction does not match germline at one end; this may be a read error. The chain joins TRBV7-2 to TRBJ2-7, with D possibly matching TRBD1 (5 bases). Germline lookup yields CDR1 SGHTA and CDR2 FQGNSA. This CDR3 contains 13 residues. CDR3 sequence: CAGSLGASNEQYF. The CDR3 nucleotides read TGTGCCGGCAGCTTAGGGGCGAGTAACGAGCAGTACTTC. Drawing the rest from reference TRBV7-2 and TRBJ2-7, the complete variable domain is GAGVSQSPSNKVTEKGKDVELRCDPISGHTALYWYRQSLGQGLEFLIYFQGNSAPDKSGLPSDRFSAERTGGSVSTLTIQRTQQEDSAVYLCAGSLGASNEQYFGPGTRLTVT.

This clonotype was detected only once. The chain employs TRBV20-1 and TRBJ2-1, with D tentatively TRBD2 (5 bases). The CDR3 has 15 residues. V shed 6 bases and J shed 6 bases, with 21 bases lying between them. From germline, CDR1 is DFQATT and CDR2 SNEGSKA (reference sequence). The CDR3 is CSARRSGREINEQFF. CDR3 bases: TGCAGTGCCCGTCGTTCGGGCCGGGAAATCAATGAGCAGTTCTTC.

The V and J genes are TRBV14 and TRBJ2-1; tentatively, D is TRBD1 or TRBD2 (7 bases each). CDR1 and CDR2 (germline): SGHDN, FVKESK. This CDR3 is built from 15 residues. Trimming took 0 bases from V and 8 from J, leaving 14 bases between them. The CDR3 DNA reads TGTGCCAGCAGCCAAGATATCAGGGGGGGTGATGAGCAGTTCTTC. It is translated as CASSQDIRGGDEQFF.

The rearrangement links TRBV3-1 to TRBJ2-7; no reliable D call. Trimming removed 4 bases from V and 3 bases from J, with 10 bases in between. CDR3 length equals 13 residues. Germline V CDR1 and CDR2: LGHDT, YNNKEL (reference sequence). CDR3 coding DNA: TGTGCCAGCAGCCCCTCAGTCCTCTACGAGCAGTACTTC. Its protein is CASSPSVLYEQYF.

The CDR3 loop is CASSGGLAGLEQFF. The CDR3 nucleotides are TGTGCCAGCAGTGGGGGACTAGCGGGTCTCGAGCAGTTCTTC. J is TRBJ2-1 and V is TRBV25-1, with 12 bases matching TRBD2. CDR3 length: 14 residues. V shed 4 bases and J 10 bases; nucleotides not matched to a gene: 5. CDR1 is MGHDK, CDR2 SYGVNS, per germline.

The gene calls are TRBV6-2 or TRBV6-3 and TRBJ2-6; no definite D call. The germline V and J ends were trimmed by 6 bases and 1 base, with 16 bases remaining between them. The CDR3 runs to 17 residues. CDR1 and CDR2 (germline): MNHEY, SVGEGT. The CDR3 is CASRPVGRPSGANVLTF. CDR3 nucleotides: TGTGCCAGCAGACCTGTTGGCAGGCCATCTGGGGCCAACGTCCTGACTTTC.

In this sample, this clonotype turned up once. V and J are TRBV4-3 and TRBJ2-5; 7 bases line up with TRBD2. Matching the DNA end better, TRBJ2-7 makes the J call doubtful. This CDR3 comprises 15 residues. CDR1 is LGHNA, CDR2 YSLEER, per germline. The CDR3 spells CASSQGVSGLYEQYF. Here the CDR3 DNA reads TGCGCCAGCAGCCAAGGGGTTAGCGGGCTTTACGAGCAGTACTTC.

This chain joins TRBV5-1 and TRBJ2-2, with 7 bases lining up with TRBD2. The CDR3 loop spans 18 amino acids. Germline trimming cut 4 bases from V and 1 base from J; bases unmatched to any gene: 13. Germline V CDR1 and CDR2: SGHRS, YFSETQ. The CDR3 loop is CASSLLPTSLGNTGELFF. The CDR3 DNA follows: TGCGCCAGCAGCCTACTACCGACTAGCCTTGGGAACACCGGGGAGCTGTTTTTT.

This clonotype was observed a handful of times. V and J are TRBV9 and TRBJ2-4; unclear D gene. There are 13 residues in the CDR3. V gave up 0 bases and J gave up 8 bases, with 9 bases separating them. The V gene's germline CDR1 is SGDLS and CDR2 YYNGEE. DNA for the CDR3: TGTGCCAGCAGCGTAGATGCAGTTGACATTCAGTACTTC. Translating gives CASSVDAVDIQYF.

Turning to this clonotype: A much larger clone lies a single base off, so this may be a read error. CDR3 coding DNA: TGTGCCGGCAGCGGGGGAGTAACGGGGGAGCAGTTCTTC. Its translation: CAGSGGVTGEQFF. The V and J genes are TRBV6-6 and TRBJ2-1; 8 bases agree with TRBD2. Germline V gene data show CDR1 as MNHNY and CDR2 as SVGAGI (reference sequence). This CDR3 is built from 13 residues.

This clonotype was observed a handful of times. This chain connects TRBV10-3 to TRBJ2-1, with D possibly TRBD2 on 5 matching bases. V was pared by 0 bases and J by 9 bases, with 12 bases between. Germline CDR1 reads ENHRY; CDR2 reads SYGVKD. The CDR3 runs to 14 residues. As DNA, the CDR3 is TGTGCCATCAGTGAGTCGCTCGGGATGGTTGAGCAGTTCTTC. This gives the protein CAISESLGMVEQFF.

The V and J genes are TRBV30 and TRBJ2-5; D ambiguous. CDR1 and CDR2 (germline): GTSNPN, SVGIG (reference sequence). V was shortened by 6 bases and J by 5 bases, with 13 bases between the two germline ends. The CDR3 has 12 residues. The CDR3 coding sequence is TGTGCCTGCGCCACAACGCAGGAGACCCAGTACTTC. Its protein product is CACATTQETQYF.

This chain joins TRBV6-5 and TRBJ1-4; D perhaps matches TRBD1 (5 bases). The CDR3 has 14 amino acids. With 6 bases removed from V and 12 bases from J, the gap between germline ends came to 20 bases. The germline CDR1 and CDR2 sequences are MNHEY and SVGAGI. The DNA for the CDR3 is TGTGCCAGCAGGTCCGGGACGGAAAATGAGGAACTGTTTTTT. Protein: CASRSGTENEELFF.

This clonotype occurred many times. This chain joins TRBV6-6 and TRBJ1-2, with TRBD1 identical over 8 bases. CDR1 is MNHNY and CDR2 is SVGAGI in the germline V gene (reference sequence). The CDR3 is made up of 16 amino acids. J gave up 2 bases and V 5 bases, and 10 bases lay outside the gene matches. The CDR3 loop is CASSQPDRGGNYGYTF. CDR3 nucleotide sequence: TGTGCCAGCAGTCAACCCGACAGGGGAGGCAACTATGGCTACACCTTC.

V usage is TRBV5-1 and J usage is TRBJ1-1, with D possibly matching TRBD1 (6 bases). The CDR3 spans 15 residues. V was trimmed by 0 bases and J by 1 base, leaving 10 bases between them. Germline assignment: CDR1 SGHRS and CDR2 YFSETQ. CDR3 DNA: TGCGCCAGCAGCTTGGGGACAGACACGAACACTGAAGCTTTCTTT. This sequence encodes CASSLGTDTNTEAFF.

The chain couples TRBV20-1 to TRBJ2-1, with TRBD2 matching over 13 bases. The CDR3 runs to 15 residues. Looked up from germline, CDR1 is DFQATT and CDR2 is SNEGSKA (reference sequence). The trim removed 5 bases at V and 6 bases at J, leaving 7 bases unmatched. CDR3 nucleotides: TGCAGTGCTGGGATAACTAGCGGGGGGGCCAATGAGCAGTTCTTC. The encoded protein is CSAGITSGGANEQFF.

This clonotype was observed a single time. The chain recombines TRBV20-1 with TRBJ2-7; D possibly matches TRBD1 or TRBD2 (7 bases each). Deletions cut 0 bases from V and 0 bases from J, with 12 bases between. The CDR3 has 15 residues. Germline lookup yields CDR1 DFQATT and CDR2 SNEGSKA (reference sequence). CDR3 loop: CSARDQGGLSYEQYF. The CDR3 nucleotides are TGCAGTGCTAGAGATCAGGGGGGGCTCTCCTACGAGCAGTACTTC.

The rearrangement uses TRBV6-6 and TRBJ2-5; possibly TRBD1 for D (6 bases). Trimming shortened V by 3 bases and J by 3 bases, and 17 bases separated the two germline ends. The CDR3 consists of 16 residues. Germline V gene data show CDR1 as MNHNY and CDR2 as SVGAGI (reference sequence). This CDR3 is CASSYSRGQQKETQYF. Written as DNA, the CDR3 is TGTGCCAGCAGTTATAGCAGAGGACAGCAAAAAGAGACCCAGTACTTC.

The rearrangement joins TRBV2 to TRBJ1-5; D is uncertain. V was clipped by 6 bases and J by 3 bases, with 6 bases between them. CDR1 and CDR2 from the germline V gene are SNHLY and FYNNEI. This CDR3 has 12 residues. CDR3 sequence (DNA): TGTGCCAGCAGAGGCGACAATCAGCCCCAGCATTTT. Protein sequence: CASRGDNQPQHF.

A word on this clonotype: A much more abundant neighbour one base away suggests this may be a read error. This chain links TRBV24-1 with TRBJ2-1; TRBD1 aligns across 9 bases. This CDR3 is 15 amino acids long. V lost 3 bases, J lost 5 bases, and 4 bases stayed unmatched. The germline CDR1 and CDR2 sequences are KGHDR and SFDVKD. The CDR3 nucleotides are TGTGCCACCAGTGATGCGGGACAGGGTAACAATGAGCAGTTCTTC. Translated, it gives CATSDAGQGNNEQFF.